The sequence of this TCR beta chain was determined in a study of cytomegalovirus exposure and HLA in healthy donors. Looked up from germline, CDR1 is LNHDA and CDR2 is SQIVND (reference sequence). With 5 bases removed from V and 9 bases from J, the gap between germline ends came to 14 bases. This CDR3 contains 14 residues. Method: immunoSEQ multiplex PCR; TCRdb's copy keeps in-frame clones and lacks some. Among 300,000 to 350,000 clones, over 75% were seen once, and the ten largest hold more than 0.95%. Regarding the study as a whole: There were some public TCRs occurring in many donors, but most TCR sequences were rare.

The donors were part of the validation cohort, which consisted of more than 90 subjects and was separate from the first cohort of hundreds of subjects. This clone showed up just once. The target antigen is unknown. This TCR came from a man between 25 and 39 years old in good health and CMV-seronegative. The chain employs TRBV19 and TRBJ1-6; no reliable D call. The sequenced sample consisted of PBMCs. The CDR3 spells CASSQTSGGSPLHF. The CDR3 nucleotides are TGTGCCAGTAGTCAGACTTCCGGAGGTTCACCCCTCCACTTT.